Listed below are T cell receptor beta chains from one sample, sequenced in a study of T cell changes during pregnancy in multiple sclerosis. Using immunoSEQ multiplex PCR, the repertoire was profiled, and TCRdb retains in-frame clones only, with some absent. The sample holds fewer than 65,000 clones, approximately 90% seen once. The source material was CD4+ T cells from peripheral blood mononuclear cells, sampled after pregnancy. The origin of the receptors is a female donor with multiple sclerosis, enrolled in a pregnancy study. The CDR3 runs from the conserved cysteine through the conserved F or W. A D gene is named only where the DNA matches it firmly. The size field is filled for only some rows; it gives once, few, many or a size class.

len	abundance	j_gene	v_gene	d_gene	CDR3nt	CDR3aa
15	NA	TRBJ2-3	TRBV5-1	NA	TGCGCCAGCAGCTTGGGGGGAGTTGCGACAGATACGCAGTATTTT	CASSLGGVATDTQYF
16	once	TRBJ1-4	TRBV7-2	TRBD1	TGTGCCAGCAGCGGAGGGACAGGGGTTGGCAATGAAAAACTGTTTTTT	CASSGGTGVGNEKLFF
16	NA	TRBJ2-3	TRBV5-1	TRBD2	TGCGCCAGCAGCGGGCTAGCGGCATCTAGCACAGATACGCAGTATTTT	CASSGLAASSTDTQYF
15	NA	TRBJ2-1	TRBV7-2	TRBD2	TGTGCCAGCAGCGGCCCGGGACTAGCATACAATGAGCAGTTCTTC	CASSGPGLAYNEQFF
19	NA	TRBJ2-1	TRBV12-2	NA	TGTGCAAGTCGCTTACCGGGACTAGCGGGAGGAGGCTCCTACAATGAGCAGTTCTTC	CASRLPGLAGGGSYNEQFF
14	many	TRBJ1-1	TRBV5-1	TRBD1	TGCGCCAGCAGCTTGGAGGGGGCGCGGGCTGAAGCTTTCTTT	CASSLEGARAEAFF
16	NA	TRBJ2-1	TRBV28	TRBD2	TGTGCCAGCAGCTCTTCTAGCGGGAGCTCCTACAATGAGCAGTTCTTC	CASSSSSGSSYNEQFF
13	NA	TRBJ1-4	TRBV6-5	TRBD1	TGTGCCACCGGGAGGAGGGACAGGGAAAAACTGTTTTTT	CATGRRDREKLFF
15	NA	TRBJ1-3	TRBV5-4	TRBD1	TGTGCCAGCAGCCCGGCAGACAGGGGAGGAAACACCATATATTTT	CASSPADRGGNTIYF
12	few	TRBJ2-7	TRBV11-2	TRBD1	TGTGCCAGCAGCCCACAGGGGAGCGAGCAGTACTTC	CASSPQGSEQYF
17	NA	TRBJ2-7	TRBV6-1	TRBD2	TGTGCCAGCAGTGAAAGCGTTAGCGGGAGGATTAGCTACGAGCAGTACTTC	CASSESVSGRISYEQYF
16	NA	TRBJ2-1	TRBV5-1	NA	TGCGCCAGCAGCGGTGGGGGCCTGGGGTCCTACAATGAGCAGTTCTTC	CASSGGGLGSYNEQFF
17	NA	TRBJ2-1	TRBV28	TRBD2	TGTGCCAGCAGTTCGCCTCTAGCTAGCGGGAGGTACAATGAGCAGTTCTTC	CASSSPLASGRYNEQFF
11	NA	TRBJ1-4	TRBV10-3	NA	TGTGCCATCAGTGCGGGGATCGGTCTGTTTTTT	CAISAGIGLFF